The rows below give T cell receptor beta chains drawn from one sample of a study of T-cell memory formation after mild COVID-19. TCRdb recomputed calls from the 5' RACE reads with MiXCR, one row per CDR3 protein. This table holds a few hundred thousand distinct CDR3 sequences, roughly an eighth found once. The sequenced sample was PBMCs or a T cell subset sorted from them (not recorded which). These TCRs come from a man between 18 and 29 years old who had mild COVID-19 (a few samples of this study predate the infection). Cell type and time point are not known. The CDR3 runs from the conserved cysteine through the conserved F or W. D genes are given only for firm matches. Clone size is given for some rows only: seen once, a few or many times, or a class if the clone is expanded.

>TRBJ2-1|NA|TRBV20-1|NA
TGCAGTGCTAGTCCGGAGAGGGGCCATGAGCAGTTCTTC
CSASPERGHEQFF
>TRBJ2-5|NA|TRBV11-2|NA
TGTGCCAGCAGCTTAACCCGGGACAAGCCTCAGTACTTC
CASSLTRDKPQYF
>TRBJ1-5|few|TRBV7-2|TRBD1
TGTGCCAGCAGCTCTAATCCGGGACAGGGGGCTTCGGGCAAGCATTTT
CASSSNPGQGASGKHF
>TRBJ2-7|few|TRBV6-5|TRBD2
TGTGCCAGCGGGTGGACTAGCGGGGTCTACGAGCAGTACTTC
CASGWTSGVYEQYF
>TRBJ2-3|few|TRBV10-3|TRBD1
TGTGCCATCACCTGGGACAGGGACAACACAGATACGCAGTATTTT
CAITWDRDNTDTQYF
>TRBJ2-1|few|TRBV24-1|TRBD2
TGTGCCACCAGTGATTCTAGCGGGGGGACGCCACCCTACAATGAGCAGTTCTTC
CATSDSSGGTPPYNEQFF
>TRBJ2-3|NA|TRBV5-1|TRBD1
TGCGCCAGCAGCTTGGTATTTCCAGGGGGCGCAGATACGCAGTATTTT
CASSLVFPGGADTQYF
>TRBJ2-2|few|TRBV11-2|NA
TGTGCCAGCAGCTTAGATACAGCGAACACCGGGGAGCTGTTTTTT
CASSLDTANTGELFF
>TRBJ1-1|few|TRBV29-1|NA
TGCAGCGGGGGAACAGGTAACACTGAAGCTTTCTTT
CSGGTGNTEAFF
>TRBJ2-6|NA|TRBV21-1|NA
TGTGCCAGCAGGGGGGACCACAGGACCTCTGGGGCCAACGTCCTGACTTTC
CASRGDHRTSGANVLTF
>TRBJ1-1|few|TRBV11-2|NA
TGCGCCAGCAGCCCAGGGAGGGGGGGGACTGAAGCTTTCTTT
CASSPGRGGTEAFF
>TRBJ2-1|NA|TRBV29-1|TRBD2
TGCAGCGCAATGGGGGCTAGCGGGAGGGCCAATGAGCAGTTCTTC
CSAMGASGRANEQFF
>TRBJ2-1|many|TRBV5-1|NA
TGCGCCAGCAGCTTGGACGGAGTGGATGAGCAGTTCTTC
CASSLDGVDEQFF
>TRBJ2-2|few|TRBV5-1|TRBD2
TGCGCCAGCAGCCCCCCTGGGGAGGGTAACACCGGGGAGCTGTTTTTT
CASSPPGEGNTGELFF
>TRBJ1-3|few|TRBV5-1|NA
TGCGCCAGCAGCTCCGGACTCGGTGGAAACACCATATATTTT
CASSSGLGGNTIYF
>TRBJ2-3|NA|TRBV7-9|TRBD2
TGTGCCAGCAGCCTCGGTCGGGGGGGAAACACAGATACGCAGTATTTT
CASSLGRGGNTDTQYF
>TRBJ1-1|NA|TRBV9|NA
TGTGCCAGCAGCGTAGCCATGGACAGATCGGAAGCTTTCTTT
CASSVAMDRSEAFF
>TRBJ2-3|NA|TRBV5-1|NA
TGCGCCAGCAGCTTGGGAGGCCGGTCAGATACGCAGTATTTT
CASSLGGRSDTQYF
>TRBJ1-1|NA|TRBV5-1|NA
TGCGCCAGCAGCTTGGACATCTTGAACACTGAAGCTTTCTTT
CASSLDILNTEAFF
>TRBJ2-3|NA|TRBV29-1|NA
TGCAGCGTGACCGGGGGCACAGATACGCAGTATTTT
CSVTGGTDTQYF
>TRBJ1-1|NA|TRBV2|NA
TGTGCCAGCAGACCTGACACCCTGGGAGCTTTCTTT
CASRPDTLGAFF
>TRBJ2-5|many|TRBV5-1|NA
TGCGCCAGCAGCCCTCACAGAAGTAACCAAGAGACCCAGTACTTC
CASSPHRSNQETQYF
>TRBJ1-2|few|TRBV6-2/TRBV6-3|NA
TGTGCCAGCAGTCTGTATTCCGGAGGGAGTTATGGCTACACCTTC
CASSLYSGGSYGYTF
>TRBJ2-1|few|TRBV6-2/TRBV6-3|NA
TGTGCCAGCAGTTACTCATCAGGGCTCTACAATGAGCAGTTCTTC
CASSYSSGLYNEQFF
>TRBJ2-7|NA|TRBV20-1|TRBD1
TGCAGTGCTATTCCCCCGGACAGGGGAAACTACGAGCAGTACTTC
CSAIPPDRGNYEQYF
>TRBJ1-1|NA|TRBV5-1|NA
TGCGCCAGCAGCCGTGGGCCGTTGAACACTGAAGCTTTCTTT
CASSRGPLNTEAFF
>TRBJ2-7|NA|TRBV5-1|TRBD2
TGCGCCAGCAGAAAACTAGCGGGGGGAAACTACGAGCAGTACTTC
CASRKLAGGNYEQYF
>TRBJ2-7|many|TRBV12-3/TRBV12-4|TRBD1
TGTGCCAGCAGCTGGACAGGGAGGTTGTCCTACGAGCAGTACTTC
CASSWTGRLSYEQYF
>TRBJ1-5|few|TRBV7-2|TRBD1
TGTGCCAGCAGCCGGAAAACCGACAGGGTGGGGAATCAGCCCCAGCATTTT
CASSRKTDRVGNQPQHF
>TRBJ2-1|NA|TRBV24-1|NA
TGTGCCACCAGTGATTACCGAAAGAATGAGCAGTTCTTC
CATSDYRKNEQFF
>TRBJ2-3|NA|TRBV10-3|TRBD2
TGTGCCATCAGTGATCCCCGACTAGCGGGGGGGCCGGGAGATACGCAGTATTTT
CAISDPRLAGGPGDTQYF
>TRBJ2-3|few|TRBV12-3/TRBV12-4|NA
TGTGCCAGCAGGCTCGGACAGCCGACAGATACGCAGTATTTT
CASRLGQPTDTQYF
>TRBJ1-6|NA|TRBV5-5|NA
TGTGCCAGCAGCTCGGGAGGTTATAATTCACCCCTCCACTTT
CASSSGGYNSPLHF
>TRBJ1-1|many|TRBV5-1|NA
TGCGCCAGCAGCCAAGTTTACAGGGAAGCTGAAGCTTTCTTT
CASSQVYREAEAFF
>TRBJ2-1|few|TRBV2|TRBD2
TGTGCCAGCAGGCTCCTAGCGGCCCCCTACAATGAGCAGTTCTTC
CASRLLAAPYNEQFF
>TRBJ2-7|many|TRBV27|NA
TGTGCCAGCAGGTCGACAGGTTCCTACGAGCAGTACTTC
CASRSTGSYEQYF
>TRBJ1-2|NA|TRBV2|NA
TGTGCCAGCAGTGAGGGAGGGGTAGGCTACACCTTC
CASSEGGVGYTF
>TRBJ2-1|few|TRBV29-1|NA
TGCAGCGTAGAATACAGGGCCCATGAGCAGTTCTTC
CSVEYRAHEQFF
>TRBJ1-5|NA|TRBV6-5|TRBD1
TGTGCCACCAGACAGGGGGGTTATAGCAATCAGCCCCAGCATTTT
CATRQGGYSNQPQHF
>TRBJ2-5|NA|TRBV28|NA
TGTGCCAGCAGTACGTCCCGACCGGGGACCCAGTACTTC
CASSTSRPGTQYF
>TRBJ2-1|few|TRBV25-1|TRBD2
TGTGCCAGCGCAAGGACTAGCGTCAATGAGCAGTTCTTC
CASARTSVNEQFF
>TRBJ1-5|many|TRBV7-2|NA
TGTGCCAGCAGCTTGGGCCCAGAGAGCAATCAGCCCCAGCATTTT
CASSLGPESNQPQHF
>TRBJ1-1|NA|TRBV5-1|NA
TGCGCCAGCAGCGTGGGGGGCCCACAGAACACTGAAGCTTTCTTT
CASSVGGPQNTEAFF
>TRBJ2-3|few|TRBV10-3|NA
TGTGCCATCAGGGGCCGGGTCGTTTCGGATACGCAGTATTTT
CAIRGRVVSDTQYF
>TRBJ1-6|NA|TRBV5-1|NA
TGCGCCAGCAGCACGACAGGTTCATATAATTCACCCCTCCACTTT
CASSTTGSYNSPLHF
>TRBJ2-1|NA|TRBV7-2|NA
TGTGCCAGCAGCTCGACCGGGACCACCGATAGGGTCTTC
CASSSTGTTDRVF
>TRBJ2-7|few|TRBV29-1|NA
TGCAGCGGAGGGACACCTTACGAGCAGTACTTC
CSGGTPYEQYF
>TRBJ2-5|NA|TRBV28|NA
TGTGCCAGCAGACTGGGGATTCAAGAGACCCAGTACTTC
CASRLGIQETQYF
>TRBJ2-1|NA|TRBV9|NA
TGTGCCAGCAGTATTGAGGGGAGCTCCTACAATGAGCAGTTCTTC
CASSIEGSSYNEQFF
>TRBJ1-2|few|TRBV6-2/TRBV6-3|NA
TGTGCCAGCAGTTACGAGGGGCGCGCCTATGGCTACACCTTC
CASSYEGRAYGYTF
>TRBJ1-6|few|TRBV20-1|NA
TGCAGTGCTAGCAGCGCCTATAATTCACCCCTCCACTTT
CSASSAYNSPLHF
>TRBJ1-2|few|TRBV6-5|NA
TGTGCCAGCAGTTACTCAGGGGGGGGCTATGGCTACACCTTC
CASSYSGGGYGYTF
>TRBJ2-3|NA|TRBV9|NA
TGTGCCAGCAGCCTTAAGGGCATTAGCACAGATACGCAGTATTTT
CASSLKGISTDTQYF
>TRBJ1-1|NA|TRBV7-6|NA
TGTGCCAGCAGCCGCGGGGGGGAGGGGAACACTGAAGCTTTCTTT
CASSRGGEGNTEAFF
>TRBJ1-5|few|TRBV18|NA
TGTGCCAGCTCACCTACGGGATCGTGGCTTATACAGCCCCAGCATTTT
CASSPTGSWLIQPQHF